The present T cell receptor (beta chain) was sequenced within a study of blood T cell repertoires in COVID-19. Looking at the study overall: Sites in the United States, Italy and Spain provided acute and convalescent COVID-19 samples.

This CDR3 comprises 15 residues. Germline V lookup: CDR1 LNHDA, CDR2 SQIVND (reference sequence). V was cut by 5 bases and J by 3 bases, with 13 bases left in between. The authors' processing: Reference gene primer amplification yielded estimated nucleated cell counts. The table came from immunoSEQ multiplex PCR; TCRdb's copy has only in-frame clones and leaves some out. That table gives V, J and clone size, and the DNA gave D and trimming. Among about 69,000 clones listed, around 85% were seen once. The Seattle patients, enrolled during active infection, were followed longitudinally. This TCR derives from a middle-aged man with COVID-19, enrolled during active disease. The J gene is TRBJ1-4, the V gene TRBV19, with D perhaps matching TRBD1 (5 bases). Sequencing was performed on peripheral blood. The CDR3 DNA reads as TGTGCCAGTAGTCTCCAGGGCTTATCTAATGAAAAACTGTTTTTT. This encodes CASSLQGLSNEKLFF.